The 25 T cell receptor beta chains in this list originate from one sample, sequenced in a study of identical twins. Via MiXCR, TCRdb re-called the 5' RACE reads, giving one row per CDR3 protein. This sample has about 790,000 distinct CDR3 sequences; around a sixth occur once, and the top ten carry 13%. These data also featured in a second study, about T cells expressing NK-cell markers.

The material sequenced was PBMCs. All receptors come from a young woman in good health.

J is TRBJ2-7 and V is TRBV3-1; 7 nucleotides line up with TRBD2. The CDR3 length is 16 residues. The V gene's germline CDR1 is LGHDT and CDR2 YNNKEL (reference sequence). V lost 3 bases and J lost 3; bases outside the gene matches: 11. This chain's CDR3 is CASSHGGGREGYEQYF. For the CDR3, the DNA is TGTGCCAGCAGCCATGGGGGGGGTAGGGAAGGCTACGAGCAGTACTTC.

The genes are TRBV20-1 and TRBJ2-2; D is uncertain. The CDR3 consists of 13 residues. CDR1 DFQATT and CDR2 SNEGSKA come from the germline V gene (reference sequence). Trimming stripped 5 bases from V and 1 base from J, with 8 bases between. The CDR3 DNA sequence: TGCAGTGCTCTAAAGGGGAACACCGGGGAGCTGTTTTTT. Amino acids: CSALKGNTGELFF.

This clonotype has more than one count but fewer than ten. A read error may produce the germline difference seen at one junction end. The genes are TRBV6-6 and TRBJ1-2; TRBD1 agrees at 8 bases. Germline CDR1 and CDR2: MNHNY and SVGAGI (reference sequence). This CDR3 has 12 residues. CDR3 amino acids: CASNYRGGGYTF. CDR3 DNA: TGTGCCAGCAATTACAGGGGGGGTGGCTACACCTTC.

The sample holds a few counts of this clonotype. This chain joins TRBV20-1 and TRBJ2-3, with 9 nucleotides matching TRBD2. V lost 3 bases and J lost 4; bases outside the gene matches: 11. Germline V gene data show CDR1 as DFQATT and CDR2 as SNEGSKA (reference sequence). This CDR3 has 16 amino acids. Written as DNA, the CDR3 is TGCAGTGCTAGCCCCGCTAGCGGGACCCAAGCAGATACGCAGTATTTT. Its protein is CSASPASGTQADTQYF.

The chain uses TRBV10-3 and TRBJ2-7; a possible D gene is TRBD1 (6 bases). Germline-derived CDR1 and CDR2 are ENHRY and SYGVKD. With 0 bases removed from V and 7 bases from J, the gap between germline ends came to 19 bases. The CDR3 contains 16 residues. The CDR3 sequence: CAISESVGQGSEEQYF. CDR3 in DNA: TGTGCCATCAGTGAGTCAGTGGGGCAGGGGAGTGAAGAGCAGTACTTC.

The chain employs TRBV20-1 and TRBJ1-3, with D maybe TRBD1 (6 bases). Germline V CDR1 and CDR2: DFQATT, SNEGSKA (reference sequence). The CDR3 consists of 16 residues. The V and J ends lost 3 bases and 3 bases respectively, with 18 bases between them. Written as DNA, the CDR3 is TGCAGTGCTAGTCAGGGGACACAGGGTATTGGAAACACCATATATTTT. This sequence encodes CSASQGTQGIGNTIYF.

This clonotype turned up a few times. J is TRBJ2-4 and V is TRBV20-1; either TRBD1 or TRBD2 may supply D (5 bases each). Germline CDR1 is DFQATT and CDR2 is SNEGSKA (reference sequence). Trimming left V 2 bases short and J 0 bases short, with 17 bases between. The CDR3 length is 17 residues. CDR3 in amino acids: CSARLPGAERAKNIQYF. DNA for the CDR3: TGCAGTGCTAGACTCCCCGGGGCGGAGAGAGCCAAAAACATTCAGTACTTC.

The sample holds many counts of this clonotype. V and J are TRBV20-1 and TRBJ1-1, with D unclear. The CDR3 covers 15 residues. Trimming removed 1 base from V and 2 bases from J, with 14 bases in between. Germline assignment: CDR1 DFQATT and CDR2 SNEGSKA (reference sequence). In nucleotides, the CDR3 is TGCAGTGCTAGAGGAGGGTCAGACATAAACACTGAAGCTTTCTTT. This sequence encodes CSARGGSDINTEAFF.

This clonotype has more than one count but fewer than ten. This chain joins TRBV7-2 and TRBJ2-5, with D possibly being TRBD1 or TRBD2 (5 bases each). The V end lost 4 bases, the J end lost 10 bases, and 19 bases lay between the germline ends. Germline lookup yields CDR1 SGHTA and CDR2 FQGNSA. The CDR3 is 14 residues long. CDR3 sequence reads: CASSWSRDGQNQYF. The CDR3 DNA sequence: TGTGCCAGCAGCTGGAGCAGGGACGGTCAAAACCAGTACTTC. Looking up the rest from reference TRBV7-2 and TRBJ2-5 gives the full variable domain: GAGVSQSPSNKVTEKGKDVELRCDPISGHTALYWYRQSLGQGLEFLIYFQGNSAPDKSGLPSDRFSAERTGGSVSTLTIQRTQQEDSAVYLCASSWSRDGQNQYFGPGTRLLVL.

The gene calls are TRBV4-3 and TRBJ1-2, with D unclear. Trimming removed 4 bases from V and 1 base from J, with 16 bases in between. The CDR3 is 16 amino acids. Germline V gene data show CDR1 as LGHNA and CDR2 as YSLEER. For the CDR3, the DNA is TGCGCCAGCAGCCTAGAGATTCTGGCAGATAACTATGGCTACACCTTC. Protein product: CASSLEILADNYGYTF.

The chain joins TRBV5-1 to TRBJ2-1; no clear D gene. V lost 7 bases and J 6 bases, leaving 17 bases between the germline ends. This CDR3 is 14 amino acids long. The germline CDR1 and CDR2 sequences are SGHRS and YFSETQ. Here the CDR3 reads CASRLTSSPNEQFF. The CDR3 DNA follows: TGCGCCAGCCGTTTAACCTCCTCCCCCAATGAGCAGTTCTTC.

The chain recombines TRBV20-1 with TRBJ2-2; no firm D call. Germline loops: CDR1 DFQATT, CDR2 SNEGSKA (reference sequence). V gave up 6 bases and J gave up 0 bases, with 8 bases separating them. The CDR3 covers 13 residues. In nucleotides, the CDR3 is TGCAGTGCCTCAGCCACGAACACCGGGGAGCTGTTTTTT. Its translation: CSASATNTGELFF.

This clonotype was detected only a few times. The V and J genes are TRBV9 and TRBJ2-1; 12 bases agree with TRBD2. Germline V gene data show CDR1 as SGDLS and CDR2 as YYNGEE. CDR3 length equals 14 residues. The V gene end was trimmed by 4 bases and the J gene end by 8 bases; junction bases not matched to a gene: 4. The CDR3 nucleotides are TGTGCCAGCAGCCCGACTAGCGGGAGAGATGAGCAGTTCTTC. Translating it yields CASSPTSGRDEQFF.

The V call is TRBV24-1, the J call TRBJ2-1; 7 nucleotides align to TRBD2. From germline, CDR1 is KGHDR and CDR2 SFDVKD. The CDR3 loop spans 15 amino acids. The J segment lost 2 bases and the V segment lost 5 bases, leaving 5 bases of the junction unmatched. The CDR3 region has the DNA TGTGCCACCAGTGGAGCGGGGTCTGCCTACAATGAGCAGTTCTTC. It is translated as CATSGAGSAYNEQFF.

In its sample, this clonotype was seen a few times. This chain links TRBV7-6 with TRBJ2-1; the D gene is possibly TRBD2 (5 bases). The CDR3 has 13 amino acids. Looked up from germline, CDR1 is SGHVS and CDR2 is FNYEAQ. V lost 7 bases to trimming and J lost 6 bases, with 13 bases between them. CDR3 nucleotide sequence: TGTGCCAGCACCCCTAGCTTAACCAATGAGCAGTTCTTC. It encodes CASTPSLTNEQFF.

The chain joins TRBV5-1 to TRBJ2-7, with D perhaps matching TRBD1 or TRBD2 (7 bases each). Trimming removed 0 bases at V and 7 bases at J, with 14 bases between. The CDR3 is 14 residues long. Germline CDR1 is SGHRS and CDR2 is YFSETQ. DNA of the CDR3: TGCGCCAGCAGCTTGGAAGGGGGCGGGGGAGAGCAGTACTTC. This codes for CASSLEGGGGEQYF.

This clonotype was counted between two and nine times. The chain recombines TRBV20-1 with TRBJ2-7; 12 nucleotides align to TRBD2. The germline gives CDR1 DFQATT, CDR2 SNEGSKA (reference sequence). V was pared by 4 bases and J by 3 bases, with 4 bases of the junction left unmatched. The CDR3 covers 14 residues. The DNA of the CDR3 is TGCAGTGCTACTCGACTAGCGGGAGTCTACGAGCAGTACTTC. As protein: CSATRLAGVYEQYF.

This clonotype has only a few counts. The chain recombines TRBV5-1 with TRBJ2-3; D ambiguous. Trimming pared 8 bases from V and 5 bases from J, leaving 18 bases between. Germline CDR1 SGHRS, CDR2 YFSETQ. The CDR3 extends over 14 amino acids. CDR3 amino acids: CASRRGLVRDTQYF. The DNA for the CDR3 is TGCGCCAGTCGACGCGGCCTAGTTAGAGATACGCAGTATTTT.

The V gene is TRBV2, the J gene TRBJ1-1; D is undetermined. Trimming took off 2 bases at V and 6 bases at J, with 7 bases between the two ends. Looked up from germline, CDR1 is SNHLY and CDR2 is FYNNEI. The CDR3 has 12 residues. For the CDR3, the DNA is TGTGCCAGCAGTGAACAACTGGCTGAAGCTTTCTTT. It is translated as CASSEQLAEAFF.

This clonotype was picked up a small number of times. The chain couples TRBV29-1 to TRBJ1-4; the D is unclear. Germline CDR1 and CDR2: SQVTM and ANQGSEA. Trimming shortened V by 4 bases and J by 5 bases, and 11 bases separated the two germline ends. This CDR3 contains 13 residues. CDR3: CSVARTVNEKLFF. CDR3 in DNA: TGCAGCGTTGCCAGGACGGTGAATGAAAAACTGTTTTTT.

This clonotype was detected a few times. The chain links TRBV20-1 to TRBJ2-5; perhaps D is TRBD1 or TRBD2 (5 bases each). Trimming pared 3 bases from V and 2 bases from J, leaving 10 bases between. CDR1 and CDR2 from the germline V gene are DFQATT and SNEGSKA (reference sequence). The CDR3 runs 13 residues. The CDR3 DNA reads TGCAGTGCTAGTTACGGGGCGCAAGAGACCCAGTACTTC. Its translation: CSASYGAQETQYF.

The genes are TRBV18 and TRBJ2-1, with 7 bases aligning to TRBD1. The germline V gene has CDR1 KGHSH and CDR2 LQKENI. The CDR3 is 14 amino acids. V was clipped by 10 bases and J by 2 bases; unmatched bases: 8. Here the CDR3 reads CATQGQGAYNEQFF. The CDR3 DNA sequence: TGTGCCACTCAGGGCCAGGGGGCCTACAATGAGCAGTTCTTC. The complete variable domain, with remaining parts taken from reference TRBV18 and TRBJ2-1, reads NAGVMQNPRHLVRRRGQEARLRCSPMKGHSHVYWYRQLPEEGLKFMVYLQKENIIDESGMPKERFSAEFPKEGPSILRIQQVVRGDSAAYFCATQGQGAYNEQFFGPGTRLTVL.

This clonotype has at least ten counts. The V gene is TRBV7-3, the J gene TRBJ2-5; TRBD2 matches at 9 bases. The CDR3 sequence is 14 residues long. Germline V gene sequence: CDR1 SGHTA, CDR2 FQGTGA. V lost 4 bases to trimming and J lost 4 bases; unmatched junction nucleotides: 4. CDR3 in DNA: TGTGCCAGCAGCTCTAGCGGGGAGGCAGAGACCCAGTACTTC. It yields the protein CASSSSGEAETQYF.

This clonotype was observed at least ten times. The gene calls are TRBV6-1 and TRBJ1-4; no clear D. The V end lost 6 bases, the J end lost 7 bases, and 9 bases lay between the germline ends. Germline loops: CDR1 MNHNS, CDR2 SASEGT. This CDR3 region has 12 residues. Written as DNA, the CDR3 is TGTGCCAGCAGGGGAATTGCTGAAAAACTGTTTTTT. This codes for CASRGIAEKLFF.

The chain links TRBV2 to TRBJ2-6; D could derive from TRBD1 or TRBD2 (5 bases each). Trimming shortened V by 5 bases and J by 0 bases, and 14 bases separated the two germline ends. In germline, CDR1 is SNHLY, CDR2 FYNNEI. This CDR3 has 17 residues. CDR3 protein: CASSHPTGTSGANVLTF. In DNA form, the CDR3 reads TGTGCCAGCAGTCATCCCACTGGGACCTCTGGGGCCAACGTCCTGACTTTC.